The sequence of this T cell receptor (beta chain) was determined in a study of cytomegalovirus exposure and HLA in healthy donors. The PCR was carried out with 60 Vbeta primers and 13 Jbeta primers. Clones were sequenced by immunoSEQ multiplex PCR, and TCRdb holds only the in-frame ones, with some missing. The sample lists about 150,000 clones; around 68% were seen once. CDR1 is MNHEY and CDR2 is SVGAGI in the germline V gene. Trimming stripped 2 bases from V and 4 bases from J, with 8 bases between. This CDR3 comprises 13 residues. The receptor comes from a man younger than 40 in good health and CMV-seropositive. The sample was PBMCs. This rearrangement joins TRBV6-5 to TRBJ1-1; D is perhaps TRBD1 (5 bases). CDR3 coding DNA: TGTGCCAGCAGTTACGCAGGGCTCACTGAAGCTTTCTTT. This sequence encodes CASSYAGLTEAFF.